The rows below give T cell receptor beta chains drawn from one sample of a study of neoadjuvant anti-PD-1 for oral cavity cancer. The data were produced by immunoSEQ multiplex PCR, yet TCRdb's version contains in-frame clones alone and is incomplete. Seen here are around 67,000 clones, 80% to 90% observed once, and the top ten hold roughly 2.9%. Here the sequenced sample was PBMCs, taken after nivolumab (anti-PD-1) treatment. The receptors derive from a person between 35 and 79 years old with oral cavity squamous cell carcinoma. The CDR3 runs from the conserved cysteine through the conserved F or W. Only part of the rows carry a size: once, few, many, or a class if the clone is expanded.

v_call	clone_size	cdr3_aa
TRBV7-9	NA	CASSVSGSSYEQYF
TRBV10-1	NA	CASSGLPRTDTQYF
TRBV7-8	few	CASSSVVIDTQYF
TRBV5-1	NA	CASSLLGAETGDGYTF
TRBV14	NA	CASTSGGSYTGELFF
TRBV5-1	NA	CASSLGSTGGEQFF
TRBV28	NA	CASRAGQTANYGYTF
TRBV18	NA	CASSPYDTSSGNTIYF
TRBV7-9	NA	CASSGTIKTQGETQYF
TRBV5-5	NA	CASSFLGGKNTGELFF
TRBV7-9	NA	CASSLQGLSYEQYF
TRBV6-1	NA	CASRNRVEQETQYF
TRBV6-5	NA	CASSLTTRPNEKLFF
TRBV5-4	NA	CASSLQGARGDEQFF
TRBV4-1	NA	CASSQVAGLAGGREQYF
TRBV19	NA	CASSALNEQFF
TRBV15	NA	CATSRVDSTNEKLFF
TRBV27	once	CASSTYRAGETQYF
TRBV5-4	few	CASSWRLGRGVGGGYTF
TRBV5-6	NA	CASSLGGYNQPQHF
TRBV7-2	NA	CASSASGRGGRETQYF
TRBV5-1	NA	CASSLLGAVSYEQYF
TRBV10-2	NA	CASSEGALTYGYTF
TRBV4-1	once	CASSHVRNYNEQFF
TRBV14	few	CASSQDWVYGYTF
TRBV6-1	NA	CASRDLLGEAFF
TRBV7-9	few	CASSPESRTANYGYTF
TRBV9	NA	CASSNRTGRSYEQYF
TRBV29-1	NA	CSGRNTGELFF
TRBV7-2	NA	CASSLYGDNYGYTF
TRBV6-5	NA	CASTPAGRHYGYTF
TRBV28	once	CASSSLTLPLGTNEKLFF
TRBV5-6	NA	CASSLWGNTEAFF
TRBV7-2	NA	CASRAQGGNYEQYF
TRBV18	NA	CASSPGNGETQYF
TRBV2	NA	CASSERRGGGETQYF
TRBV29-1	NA	CSVESGLDYGYTF
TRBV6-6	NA	CASTAGTGRGYEQYF
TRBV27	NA	CASSLSGQTYGYTF
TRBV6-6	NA	CASRTGGPNEKLFF
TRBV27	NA	CASSLTGAGNTEAFF
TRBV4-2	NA	CASSQEVAGPYEQYF
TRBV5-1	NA	CASSLYQGAATEAFF
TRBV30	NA	CAWTSSRTSGYDRNEQFF
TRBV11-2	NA	CASSLGLAGGGEQFF
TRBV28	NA	CASRDRVGNQPQHF
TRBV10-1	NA	CASSVTSSSNTGELFF
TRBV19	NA	CASRGYTEAFF
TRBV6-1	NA	CASSEVLRGGDYGYTF
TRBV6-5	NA	CASSYSGIRQPQHF
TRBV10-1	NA	CASSRDSGGLEQYF
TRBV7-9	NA	CASSLLWRERGEQFF
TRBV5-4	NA	CASSLERGRGGELFF
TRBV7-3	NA	CASSFNRGPGSPLHF
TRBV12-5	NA	CASGLIGTPAGAFF
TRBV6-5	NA	CASSSGTGVETQYF
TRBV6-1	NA	CASSGVATGELFF
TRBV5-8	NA	CASSPRQGASGDTQYF
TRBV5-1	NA	CASSLGLAHFTDTQYF